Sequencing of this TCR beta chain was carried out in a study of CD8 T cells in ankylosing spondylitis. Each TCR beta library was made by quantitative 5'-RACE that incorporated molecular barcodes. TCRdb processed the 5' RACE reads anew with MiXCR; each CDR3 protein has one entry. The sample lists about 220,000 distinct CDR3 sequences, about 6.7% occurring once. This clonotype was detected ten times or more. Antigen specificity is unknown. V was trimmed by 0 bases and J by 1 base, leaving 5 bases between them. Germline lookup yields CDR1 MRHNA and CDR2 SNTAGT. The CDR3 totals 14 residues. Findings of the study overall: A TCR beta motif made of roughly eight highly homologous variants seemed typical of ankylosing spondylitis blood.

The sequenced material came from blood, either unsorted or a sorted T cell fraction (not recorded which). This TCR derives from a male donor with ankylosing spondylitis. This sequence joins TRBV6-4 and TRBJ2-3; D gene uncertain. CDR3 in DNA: TGTGCCAGCAGTGACTCGACGGGCACAGATACGCAGTATTTT. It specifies CASSDSTGTDTQYF.